One sample yielded the 11 T cell receptor beta chains listed below, sequenced in a study of radiotherapy plus CTLA-4 blockade in lung cancer. The data were produced by immunoSEQ multiplex PCR, yet TCRdb's version contains in-frame clones alone and is incomplete. The table has 85,000 to 90,000 clones, more than 85% seen once. The specimen was peripheral blood, collected from a patient treated with radiotherapy plus ipilimumab. The receptors were gathered from a human donor with non-small cell lung cancer that progressed on radiotherapy plus ipilimumab.

The rearrangement uses TRBV7-2 and TRBJ2-5; a weak D match, TRBD2 (7 bases). V lost 2 bases to trimming and J lost 2 bases, with 18 bases between them. The germline gives CDR1 SGHTA, CDR2 FQGNSA. CDR3 length equals 17 residues. The CDR3: CASSLYGGGLRQETQYF. CDR3 in DNA: TGTGCCAGCAGCTTATATGGCGGGGGCCTCCGTCAAGAGACCCAGTACTTC.

CDR3 bases: TGTGCCAGCAGCCTCGCGGGGGGGAACACTGAAGCTTTCTTT. Protein sequence: CASSLAGGNTEAFF. The chain is built from TRBV7-2 and TRBJ1-1; tentative D call: TRBD1 (5 bases). Trimming pared 5 bases from V and 1 base from J, leaving 11 bases between. Germline V gene lookup returns CDR1 SGHTA and CDR2 FQGNSA. The CDR3 totals 14 residues.

The chain uses TRBV7-8 and TRBJ2-2; 9 bases fit TRBD1. The length of the CDR3 is 16 residues. The trim removed 4 bases at V and 1 base at J, leaving 4 bases unmatched. Germline CDR1 SGHVS, CDR2 FQNEAQ. CDR3 DNA sequence: TGTGCCAGCAGCTCCGGGACAGGGCAGAACACCGGGGAGCTGTTTTTT. It translates to CASSSGTGQNTGELFF.

This chain joins TRBV5-6 and TRBJ2-3; 7 positions match TRBD1. The germline CDR1 and CDR2 sequences are SGHDT and YYEEEE. V shed 0 bases and J 3 bases; nucleotides not matched to a gene: 10. This CDR3 contains 17 residues. CDR3 sequence (DNA): TGTGCCAGCAGCTTGGCCGGGGCAGGGGGTCGTACAGATACGCAGTATTTT. It is translated as CASSLAGAGGRTDTQYF.

This rearrangement joins TRBV6-6 to TRBJ2-3; tentative D call: TRBD2 (6 bases). Germline lookup yields CDR1 MNHNY and CDR2 SVGAGI (reference sequence). The V end was cut by 6 bases, the J end by 0 bases, with 10 bases between. This CDR3 region has 14 residues. The CDR3 is CASSPGTSTDTQYF. DNA of the CDR3: TGTGCCAGCAGCCCCGGGACTAGCACAGATACGCAGTATTTT.

J is TRBJ2-7 and V is TRBV9; 10 bases fit TRBD2. The trim removed 0 bases at V and 5 bases at J, leaving 8 bases unmatched. The CDR3 has 16 amino acids. Germline V gene sequence: CDR1 SGDLS, CDR2 YYNGEE. The CDR3 protein is CASSVEGAGGGDEQYF. The CDR3, as DNA: TGTGCCAGCAGCGTAGAAGGAGCGGGAGGGGGGGACGAGCAGTACTTC.

The V call is TRBV7-2, the J call TRBJ1-2, with D unresolved. The CDR3 length is 15 residues. V was trimmed by 1 base and J by 4 bases, leaving 13 bases between them. In germline, CDR1 is SGHTA, CDR2 FQGNSA. CDR3: CASSLVLGNAYGYTF. DNA of the CDR3: TGTGCCAGCAGCTTAGTTCTGGGAAACGCCTATGGCTACACCTTC. The variable domain in full, completed from reference TRBV7-2 and TRBJ1-2, reads GAGVSQSPSNKVTEKGKDVELRCDPISGHTALYWYRQSLGQGLEFLIYFQGNSAPDKSGLPSDRFSAERTGGSVSTLTIQRTQQEDSAVYLCASSLVLGNAYGYTFGSGTRLTVV.

V is TRBV30 and J is TRBJ2-5; TRBD2 matches at 7 bases. The CDR3 loop spans 13 amino acids. Germline CDR1 and CDR2: GTSNPN and SVGIG (reference sequence). J was trimmed by 1 base and V by 5 bases; bases with no gene match: 4. The CDR3 protein is CAWGRLAQETQYF. The CDR3, as DNA: TGTGCCTGGGGCCGACTAGCCCAAGAGACCCAGTACTTC.

This clone was detected only a few times. This rearrangement joins TRBV6-1 to TRBJ1-1; tentatively, D is TRBD1 (6 bases). The germline V gene encodes CDR1 MNHNS and CDR2 SASEGT. This CDR3 region has 14 residues. Deletions cut 8 bases from V and 1 base from J, with 14 bases between. The CDR3 reads CASGGRRGNTEAFF. The DNA of the CDR3 is TGTGCCAGCGGGGGGCGGAGGGGGAACACTGAAGCTTTCTTT.

The chain joins TRBV7-9 to TRBJ1-2; possible D gene TRBD1, 5 bases. V lost 1 base and J lost 3, with 15 bases in between. CDR3 length: 16 residues. Germline CDR1 SEHNR, CDR2 FQNEAQ (reference sequence). The CDR3 bases are TGTGCCAGCAGCTTAGTAGGCAGGGCGGTTCACTATGGCTACACCTTC. Protein product: CASSLVGRAVHYGYTF.

This clone showed up just once. V and J are TRBV6-6 and TRBJ1-1; D not certain. With 6 bases removed from V and 0 bases from J, the gap between germline ends came to 8 bases. The CDR3 has 13 residues. Germline values: CDR1 MNHNY, CDR2 SVGAGI (reference sequence). The CDR3 sequence: CASSPILNTEAFF. CDR3 DNA: TGTGCCAGCAGCCCGATCCTGAACACTGAAGCTTTCTTT.